Reported below is one T cell receptor (beta chain). Antigen specificity is unknown. The sample has other DNA sequences that encode this CDR3 too. Trimming stripped 6 bases from V and 6 bases from J, with 14 bases between. CDR1 is SEHNR and CDR2 is FQNEAQ in the germline V gene (reference sequence). This CDR3 has 14 residues. The sample is drawn from a study of cytomegalovirus exposure and HLA in healthy donors. Study-wide points: In a later analysis, CMV-associated beta chains were mostly HLA-associated, it appeared. High specificity and sensitivity for cytomegalovirus status were reported for the classifier.

PCR used 60 Vbeta primers and 13 Jbeta primers. The data were produced by immunoSEQ multiplex PCR, yet TCRdb's version contains in-frame clones alone and is incomplete. The data contain tens of thousands of clones, around 75% of them singletons. The TCR comes from a man aged 45 to 65 in good health and CMV-seropositive. Sample: PBMCs. The rearrangement uses TRBV7-9 and TRBJ2-2; a possible D gene is TRBD2 (5 bases). CDR3 nucleotides: TGTGCCAGCAGATTCGTACGCGGGTCCGGGGAGCTGTTTTTT. Translation gives CASRFVRGSGELFF.